Sequencing of this TCR beta chain was carried out in a study of CD8+ T cells in alopecia areata. Background on the study: Twice a day, 5 to 10 mg of oral tofacitinib was administered to treated patients. Overall study results and limits: Sequenced scalp T cells also include alphabeta T cells resident in normal skin.

This clone has a single count. Antigen specificity is unknown. Relative to the germline gene, one junction end is altered; a read error may explain this. Treatment defined: oral pan-JAK inhibitor, 5-10 mg twice daily. Extracted RNA was reverse transcribed into cDNA, the sequencing template. Assay: immunoSEQ multiplex PCR; the TCRdb copy retains only in-frame clones and omits some. Counted here are about 210,000 clones, around 65% occurring once; the ten biggest clones make up around 4.2%. Germline CDR1 SSHAT, CDR2 FNYEAQ (reference sequence). The CDR3 length is 12 residues. The V and J genes are TRBV7-7 and TRBJ2-5, with no clear D. This receptor was obtained from a human donor with alopecia areata. The sequencing here drew on CD4+ T cells sorted from blood, taken at week 4, from a patient treated with tofacitinib. CDR3 amino acids: CASSLDGETQYF. CDR3 sequence (DNA): TGTGCTAGCAGCCTCGACGGAGAGACCCAGTACTTC. Based on the CDR3 plus reference TRBV7-7 and TRBJ2-5, the full variable domain is GAGVSQSPRYKVTKRGQDVTLRCDPISSHATLYWYQQALGQGPEFLTYFNYEAQPDKSGLPSDRFSAERPEGSISTLTIQRTEQRDSAMYRCASSLDGETQYFGPGTRLLVL.